This TCR beta chain was obtained from a study of Tregs in tolerant kidney transplant recipients. The study, taken as a whole, reports: The small number of patients limits these findings pending further validation. This study did not directly address biological reproducibility. Donor-specific Treg expansion exceeded global Treg expansion in tolerant patients, suggesting antigen drive.

Repertoires were generated with immunoSEQ multiplex PCR, while TCRdb's copy carries only in-frame clones and drops some. The sample comprises tens of thousands of clones, around nine tenths of which are singletons, and 0.39% rests with the top ten. Remarks on this clone: The antigen is not known.

The specimen was CD4+ T cells from blood, collected before the transplant. The sequence derives from a human donor who received a combined kidney and bone marrow transplant.

The CDR3 nucleotides read TGTGCCAGCAGCTACGGGGACTATGGCTACACCTTC. Its protein product is CASSYGDYGYTF. The chain is built from TRBV5-6 and TRBJ1-2; D not resolved. In germline, CDR1 is SGHDT, CDR2 YYEEEE. Trimming left V 3 bases short and J 3 bases short, with 6 bases between. The CDR3 extends over 12 amino acids.